The 30 T cell receptor beta chains in this list originate from one sample, sequenced in a study of PD-1 blockade in classical Hodgkin lymphoma. Each of the patients experienced relapse following autologous stem cell transplantation, and their brentuximab vedotin exposure differed. Using immunoSEQ multiplex PCR, the repertoire was profiled, and TCRdb retains in-frame clones only, with some absent. The top ten clones hold about 10% of a sample with tens of thousands of clones, approximately 92% of them seen once. Sample: peripheral blood mononuclear cells (PBMCs), taken before the second cycle of nivolumab. The origin of the receptors is a human donor with classical Hodgkin lymphoma.

This rearrangement joins TRBV28 to TRBJ2-7; TRBD2 aligns across 9 bases. Trimming at V came to 5 bases and at J to 0 bases, leaving 11 bases not matched to a gene. This CDR3 has 17 residues. Germline V lookup: CDR1 MDHEN, CDR2 SYDVKM. The CDR3 nucleotides are TGTGCCAGCAGTCGTGTAGGGCTAGCGGGACACTCCTACGAGCAGTACTTC. Translated, it gives CASSRVGLAGHSYEQYF.

The chain joins TRBV27 to TRBJ2-5, with D perhaps matching TRBD2 (6 bases). The germline V gene has CDR1 MNHEY and CDR2 SMNVEV (reference sequence). V lost 6 bases, J lost 7 bases, and 15 bases lay in between. The CDR3 covers 13 residues. The CDR3 loop is CASSLGGLGTQYF. The DNA for the CDR3 is TGTGCCAGCAGCCTGGGGGGATTGGGGACCCAGTACTTC.

The chain recombines TRBV18 with TRBJ2-1; no definite D call. The ends were cut back, 6 bases at V and 6 bases at J, with 18 bases in the middle. Germline V CDR1 and CDR2: KGHSH, LQKENI. The CDR3 is 15 amino acids. The CDR3 DNA is TGTGCCAGCTCCCTCGAGCCAAATACAGCCAATGAGCAGTTCTTC. It codes for CASSLEPNTANEQFF.

The rearrangement uses TRBV7-9 and TRBJ1-1; D unresolved. CDR3 length: 15 amino acids. Germline V lookup: CDR1 SEHNR, CDR2 FQNEAQ (reference sequence). Trimming shortened V by 0 bases and J by 6 bases, and 14 bases separated the two germline ends. This CDR3 is CASSLASVVVPEAFF. The CDR3 bases are TGTGCCAGCAGCTTAGCCTCGGTGGTAGTCCCTGAAGCTTTCTTT.

This clone has only one observation. The chain is built from TRBV7-2 and TRBJ1-3; D uncertain. The length of the CDR3 is 12 residues. Trimming took 5 bases from V and 8 from J, leaving 10 bases between them. Per the germline V gene, CDR1 is SGHTA and CDR2 is FQGNSA. CDR3 coding DNA: TGTGCCAGCAGCAAGAGGGCGGACACCATATATTTT. Protein: CASSKRADTIYF.

The chain combines TRBV29-1 with TRBJ2-5, with 11 bases that match TRBD1. Germline CDR1 SQVTM, CDR2 ANQGSEA. Trimming cost V 6 bases and J 5 bases; bases outside gene matches: 11. This CDR3 region has 15 residues. The CDR3: CSVEPGQGEGETQYF. CDR3 sequence (DNA): TGCAGCGTAGAACCGGGACAGGGGGAGGGGGAGACCCAGTACTTC.

V usage is TRBV4-1 and J usage is TRBJ2-7; TRBD1 matches at 10 bases. V lost 1 base to trimming and J lost 2 bases; unmatched junction nucleotides: 5. The CDR3 sequence is 16 residues long. Germline CDR1 and CDR2: MGHRA and YSYEKL. In nucleotides, the CDR3 is TGCGCCAGCAGCCAAGTCTGGGGGACAGGGGCCTACGAGCAGTACTTC. Translating gives CASSQVWGTGAYEQYF.

The gene calls are TRBV28 and TRBJ1-3; the D gene is possibly TRBD1 (5 bases). Germline CDR1 reads MDHEN; CDR2 reads SYDVKM. The CDR3 loop spans 15 amino acids. Trimming removed 8 bases at V and 2 bases at J, with 16 bases between. The chain's CDR3 is CASYPAWGPGNTIYF. CDR3 nucleotide sequence: TGTGCCAGCTATCCCGCTTGGGGCCCTGGAAACACCATATATTTT.

This clone is a singleton in its sample. V usage is TRBV5-1 and J usage is TRBJ2-5; a weak D match, TRBD1 (6 bases). Germline CDR1 reads SGHRS; CDR2 reads YFSETQ. The V end was cut by 2 bases, the J end by 4 bases, with 18 bases between. There are 16 residues in the CDR3. CDR3 sequence: CASSLRGTPVGETQYF. The DNA for the CDR3 is TGCGCCAGCAGCTTAAGGGGGACACCCGTAGGAGAGACCCAGTACTTC.

The V call is TRBV25-1, the J call TRBJ2-3; no clear D gene. This CDR3 comprises 14 residues. CDR1 is MGHDK, CDR2 SYGVNS, per germline. V was cut by 7 bases and J by 2 bases, with 13 bases left in between. Written as DNA, the CDR3 is TGTGCCAGCAAGGACGGTGGAGTCACAGATACGCAGTATTTT. Translating it yields CASKDGGVTDTQYF.

The chain has TRBV30 and TRBJ2-4, with 8 positions matching TRBD2. This CDR3 has 17 amino acids. Trimming cost V 3 bases and J 2 bases; bases outside gene matches: 12. The germline CDR1 and CDR2 sequences are GTSNPN and SVGIG (reference sequence). The CDR3 nucleotides read TGTGCCTGGAGGCCGGGGGGGGGCGTTCGGACCAAAAACATTCAGTACTTC. This sequence encodes CAWRPGGGVRTKNIQYF.

The rearrangement joins TRBV5-1 to TRBJ1-2; TRBD1 is a possible D gene (5 bases). Trimming took 1 base from V and 7 from J, leaving 14 bases between them. The CDR3 is made up of 14 amino acids. The germline V gene encodes CDR1 SGHRS and CDR2 YFSETQ. The CDR3 sequence is CASSLSAGRSGYTF. CDR3 coding DNA: TGCGCCAGCAGCTTGTCGGCAGGGAGAAGTGGCTACACCTTC.

The chain joins TRBV5-1 to TRBJ2-7; 10 bases align to TRBD2. The CDR3 is 17 residues long. The junction had 10 bases not matched to a gene; V was cut back by 2 bases and J by 2 bases. The germline V gene encodes CDR1 SGHRS and CDR2 YFSETQ. The CDR3 sequence: CASSLELASGGTYEQYF. The CDR3 nucleotides are TGCGCCAGCAGCTTAGAGCTGGCTAGCGGGGGAACCTACGAGCAGTACTTC.

The chain employs TRBV10-1 and TRBJ2-2, with TRBD2 identical over 7 bases. V trimming: 2 bases; J trimming: 4 bases; junction bases outside the gene matches: 4. This CDR3 comprises 15 residues. CDR1 and CDR2 from the germline V gene are WNHNN and SYGVQD (reference sequence). CDR3 sequence reads: CASSEGLGATGELFF. CDR3 coding DNA: TGCGCCAGCAGTGAGGGACTAGGGGCCACCGGGGAGCTGTTTTTT.

The chain joins TRBV6-6 to TRBJ2-7, with TRBD2 identical over 8 bases. The CDR3 length is 14 residues. CDR1 and CDR2 from the germline V gene are MNHNY and SVGAGI (reference sequence). Losses at the gene ends were 5 bases for V and 7 bases for J; bases not matched to a gene: 10. The CDR3 DNA reads as TGTGCCAGCAGTCCCCTCGGGGGGGAAGAAGAGCAGTACTTC. Residues: CASSPLGGEEEQYF.

The chain is built from TRBV12-1 and TRBJ1-1; TRBD1, the table's D call, was not compared with the DNA. TRBV12-1 is flagged as a pseudogene. The CDR3 consists of 14 residues. The CDR3 is CASSATQGNTEAFF. CDR3 nucleotides: TGTGCCAGCAGCGCCACACAGGGGAACACTGAAGCTTTCTTT.

This clone was detected once. The chain carries TRBV5-1 and TRBJ1-6, with 9 bases matching TRBD1. This CDR3 is built from 15 residues. Germline CDR1 and CDR2: SGHRS and YFSETQ. V gave up 0 bases and J gave up 9 bases; unmatched junction bases: 4. CDR3 sequence: CASSLAQGALSPLHF. For the CDR3, the DNA is TGCGCCAGCAGCTTGGCACAGGGGGCGCTTTCACCCCTCCACTTT.

The V call is TRBV5-6, the J call TRBJ2-3; D unclear. The V and J ends lost 0 bases and 2 bases respectively, with 4 bases between them. Germline CDR1 and CDR2: SGHDT and YYEEEE. The CDR3 length is 13 residues. Here the CDR3 reads CASSLAVTDTQYF. The CDR3 DNA follows: TGTGCCAGCAGCTTGGCCGTCACAGATACGCAGTATTTT.

The chain couples TRBV19 to TRBJ1-1; no clear D gene. The V gene's germline CDR1 is LNHDA and CDR2 SQIVND (reference sequence). V was pared by 3 bases and J by 5 bases, with 13 bases between. The CDR3 contains 14 residues. The CDR3 spells CASSINPGITEAFF. In DNA form, the CDR3 reads TGTGCCAGTAGTATTAATCCGGGAATAACTGAAGCTTTCTTT.

The V call is TRBV6-1, the J call TRBJ2-3; D could derive from TRBD1 or TRBD2 (5 bases each). V gave up 2 bases and J gave up 6 bases, with 15 bases separating them. Germline V gene data show CDR1 as MNHNS and CDR2 as SASEGT. This CDR3 has 15 residues. CDR3 sequence reads: CASSEWDETHDTQYF. CDR3 DNA sequence: TGTGCCAGCAGTGAATGGGACGAGACGCACGATACGCAGTATTTT.

This chain joins TRBV7-2 and TRBJ2-7; weak D call: TRBD2 (6 bases). The CDR3 loop spans 15 amino acids. V gave up 2 bases and J gave up 2 bases, with 13 bases separating them. CDR1 is SGHTA, CDR2 FQGNSA, per germline. CDR3 in DNA: TGTGCCAGCAGCTTATTTGGGGGGTCCACCTACGAGCAGTACTTC. Translating gives CASSLFGGSTYEQYF.

The chain links TRBV19 to TRBJ1-4; TRBD1 might be the D (6 bases). The V and J ends lost 3 bases and 0 bases respectively, with 8 bases between them. The V gene's germline CDR1 is LNHDA and CDR2 SQIVND (reference sequence). There are 15 residues in the CDR3. The CDR3 DNA reads TGTGCCAGTAGTATGGACAGCCCAACTAATGAAAAACTGTTTTTT. Translated: CASSMDSPTNEKLFF.

V and J are TRBV28 and TRBJ2-7; 9 bases map to TRBD2. Unmatched junction bases numbered 9, after V lost 8 bases and J lost 4 bases. CDR3 length: 14 residues. CDR1 and CDR2 from the germline V gene are MDHEN and SYDVKM. The CDR3 DNA sequence: TGTGCCAGCCGCAGTGCGGGGGGGACATACGAGCAGTACTTC. It specifies CASRSAGGTYEQYF.

The V gene is TRBV20-1, the J gene TRBJ2-1, with TRBD2 as a possible D gene (6 bases). The V gene lost 6 bases and the J gene lost 4 bases, with 7 bases spanning the gap. In germline, CDR1 is DFQATT, CDR2 SNEGSKA (reference sequence). The CDR3 is 11 residues long. CDR3 coding DNA: TGCAGTGCAGGGACTTACAATGAGCAGTTCTTC. Amino acid sequence: CSAGTYNEQFF.

This chain links TRBV6-1 with TRBJ1-1; the D is unclear. Trimming stripped 6 bases from V and 0 bases from J, with 14 bases between. The CDR3 is made up of 15 amino acids. Germline values: CDR1 MNHNS, CDR2 SASEGT. The CDR3 reads CASSEHNFMNTEAFF. The DNA of the CDR3 is TGTGCCAGCAGCGAACACAACTTCATGAACACTGAAGCTTTCTTT.

V is TRBV28 and J is TRBJ2-5; the D gene is possibly TRBD1 (6 bases). This CDR3 is 13 amino acids long. Germline V lookup: CDR1 MDHEN, CDR2 SYDVKM. V lost 2 bases, J lost 4 bases, and 8 bases lay in between. This chain's CDR3 is CASSLVGAETQYF. The CDR3 DNA reads TGTGCCAGCAGTTTAGTGGGGGCAGAGACCCAGTACTTC.

The chain recombines TRBV28 with TRBJ2-7; tentative D call: TRBD1 (7 bases). Trimming took 5 bases from V and 4 from J, leaving 15 bases between them. The CDR3 has 14 residues. Germline V CDR1 and CDR2: MDHEN, SYDVKM. As DNA, the CDR3 is TGTGCCAGCAGTCCGGAGGGACAGAAATACGAGCAGTACTTC. Translation: CASSPEGQKYEQYF.

The chain combines TRBV7-8 with TRBJ1-5; unclear D gene. The V gene lost 3 bases and the J gene lost 3 bases, with 6 bases spanning the gap. The CDR3 is 13 amino acids. The V gene's germline CDR1 is SGHVS and CDR2 FQNEAQ. The CDR3, as DNA: TGTGCCAGCAGCTTCGGGGTCAATCAGCCCCAGCATTTT. Its translation: CASSFGVNQPQHF.

The V and J genes are TRBV7-4 and TRBJ2-5, with D perhaps assigned TRBD1 or TRBD2 (5 bases each). CDR3 size: 17 residues. Between the trimmed V and J ends, which lost 1 base and 1 base, there was a span of 16 bases. The germline CDR1 and CDR2 sequences are SGHVT and SQSDAQ. The CDR3 coding sequence is TGTGCCAGCAGCTTAGATGGACGGAGAGGGGCCCAAGAGACCCAGTACTTC. Its translation is CASSLDGRRGAQETQYF. Complete variable domain (other parts from reference TRBV7-4 and TRBJ2-5): GAGVSQSPRYKVAKRGRDVALRCDSISGHVTLYWYRQTLGQGSEVLTYSQSDAQRDKSGRPSGRFSAERPERSVSTLKIQRTEQGDSAVYLCASSLDGRRGAQETQYFGPGTRLLVL.

This chain uses TRBV7-9 with TRBJ2-2; TRBD1 is a possible D gene (5 bases). Trimming took 5 bases from V and 1 from J, leaving 8 bases between them. Germline-derived CDR1 and CDR2 are SEHNR and FQNEAQ (reference sequence). The CDR3 is made up of 14 amino acids. The CDR3 region has the DNA TGTGCCAGCAGCAACGGACAGAACACCGGGGAGCTGTTTTTT. The encoded protein is CASSNGQNTGELFF. Supplemented by reference TRBV7-9 and TRBJ2-2, the full variable domain reads DTGVSQNPRHKITKRGQNVTFRCDPISEHNRLYWYRQTLGQGPEFLTYFQNEAQLEKSRLLSDRFSAERPKGSFSTLEIQRTEQGDSAMYLCASSNGQNTGELFFGEGSRLTVL.